The present T cell receptor beta chain was sequenced within a study of patients and donors after allogeneic stem cell transplantation. MiXCR, run by TCRdb on the RT-PCR reads, gives a single entry per CDR3 protein. The profile shows 25,000 to 30,000 distinct CDR3 sequences, over 7% of them singletons. The CDR3 has 16 residues. After removal of 0 bases from V and 3 bases from J, the junction contained 9 bases not matched to a gene. Looked up from germline, CDR1 is DFQATT and CDR2 is SNEGSKA (reference sequence). This clonotype has just a few counts. The chain uses TRBV20-1 and TRBJ2-5, with 8 bases that match TRBD2. The receptor was isolated from a human donor who was either an allogeneic HSCT recipient or a stem cell or donor lymphocyte infusion donor (not recorded which). It is not recorded whose cells these are; they may come from a transplant donor. Sequences were obtained from blood, either unsorted or a sorted T cell fraction (not recorded which). CDR3: CSARDPRLAPKETQYF. As DNA, the CDR3 is TGCAGTGCTAGAGATCCCAGACTAGCGCCTAAAGAGACCCAGTACTTC.